The 25 T cell receptor beta chains presented below share a single source sample, sequenced in a study of beta chain features in type 1 diabetes. Reverse transcription of all isolated RNA meant that expressed TCRB transcripts were sequenced. Generated by immunoSEQ multiplex PCR, the TCRdb table keeps only in-frame clones and is missing some. Found here are 450,000 or so clones, about 10% of them singletons; the top ten hold around 0.05%. Input material: naive CD4+ T cells from blood. The receptors derive from a woman aged 18-35 years in good health.

This clone was seen a handful of times. V gene TRBV6-6 combines with J gene TRBJ2-3; D perhaps matches TRBD2 (6 bases). Per germline, CDR1 MNHNY and CDR2 SVGAGI (reference sequence). The CDR3 totals 13 residues. The V end was cut by 7 bases, the J end by 1 base, with 9 bases between. The CDR3 is CASTAGRTDTQYF. For the CDR3, the DNA is TGTGCCAGCACGGCGGGACGCACAGATACGCAGTATTTT.

This rearrangement joins TRBV15 to TRBJ2-1; D gene uncertain. The CDR3 sequence is 12 residues long. V was cut by 0 bases and J by 7 bases, with 4 bases left in between. Germline V CDR1 and CDR2: LNHNV, YYDKDF (reference sequence). As DNA, the CDR3 is TGTGCCACCAGCAGAGATTGGAATGAGCAGTTCTTC. This codes for CATSRDWNEQFF.

This rearrangement joins TRBV5-4 to TRBJ2-5, with TRBD1 identical over 9 bases. Germline-derived CDR1 and CDR2 are SGHNT and YYREEE (reference sequence). The CDR3 covers 16 residues. The V segment lost 0 bases and the J segment 3 bases; nucleotides outside the gene matches: 6. The CDR3 reads CASSLGGGQGKETQYF. CDR3 DNA: TGTGCCAGCAGCTTGGGCGGGGGACAGGGAAAAGAGACCCAGTACTTC.

Note on this clone: The conserved phenylalanine or tryptophan normally closing the CDR3 is absent here, so this likely arose from a read error. The chain employs TRBV29-1 and TRBJ2-3; no reliable D call. The CDR3 sequence is 14 residues long. Trimming stripped 2 bases from V and 2 bases from J, with 11 bases between. Germline values: CDR1 SQVTM, CDR2 ANQGSEA. The CDR3 loop is CSVESWTATDTQYS. The CDR3 region has the DNA TGCAGCGTTGAATCATGGACCGCCACAGATACGCAGTATTCT.

This chain joins TRBV5-4 and TRBJ2-5, with D perhaps TRBD1 or TRBD2 (5 bases each). This CDR3 is 14 amino acids long. With 4 bases removed from V and 0 bases from J, the gap between germline ends came to 10 bases. Germline lookup yields CDR1 SGHNT and CDR2 YYREEE (reference sequence). The CDR3 spells CASSRPGHQETQYF. The CDR3 DNA reads as TGTGCCAGCAGCCGCCCGGGACACCAAGAGACCCAGTACTTC.

The CDR3 sequence is CASSLTSGRLNTGELFF. The CDR3 bases are TGTGCCAGCAGCTTAACGAGCGGCAGGCTGAACACCGGGGAGCTGTTTTTT. V usage is TRBV11-1 and J usage is TRBJ2-2; a possible D gene is TRBD2 (5 bases). CDR3 length: 17 residues. Germline lookup yields CDR1 SGHAT and CDR2 FQDESV (reference sequence). V lost 2 bases and J lost 1, with 14 bases in between.

The rearrangement joins TRBV6-5 to TRBJ2-1, with D possibly matching TRBD1 (7 bases). CDR3 length equals 14 residues. The V gene's germline CDR1 is MNHEY and CDR2 SVGAGI. V dropped 6 bases and J dropped 5 bases, with 14 bases sitting between them. The CDR3 sequence: CASSPIRGDNEQFF. The CDR3 nucleotides read TGTGCCAGCAGCCCAATCAGGGGGGACAATGAGCAGTTCTTC.

The rearrangement links TRBV18 to TRBJ2-5; possibly TRBD2 for D (6 bases). The V and J ends lost 4 bases and 4 bases respectively, with 10 bases between them. The CDR3 consists of 13 residues. The germline gives CDR1 KGHSH, CDR2 LQKENI. CDR3 DNA: TGTGCCAGCTCACTCATCGGGGGAGAGACCCAGTACTTC. Amino acids: CASSLIGGETQYF.

The V call is TRBV12-2, the J call TRBJ1-6. TRBV12-2 is termed a pseudogene. This CDR3 is built from 16 residues. The CDR3 reads CASRLVTGALSSPLHF. The CDR3 nucleotides are TGTGCAAGTCGCTTAGTAACGGGGGCGTTAAGTTCACCCCTCCACTTT.

V gene TRBV7-2 combines with J gene TRBJ2-5; weak D call: TRBD1 (6 bases). Deletions cut 3 bases from V and 2 bases from J, with 10 bases between. This CDR3 spans 14 amino acids. Germline CDR1 and CDR2: SGHTA and FQGNSA. CDR3 nucleotide sequence: TGTGCCAGCAGCTTCAACAGGGCTCAAGAGACCCAGTACTTC. It translates to CASSFNRAQETQYF.

This chain joins TRBV5-1 and TRBJ2-5; D is perhaps TRBD2 (5 bases). CDR3 length equals 13 residues. CDR1 is SGHRS, CDR2 YFSETQ, per germline. The V end lost 4 bases, the J end lost 9 bases, and 16 bases lay between the germline ends. CDR3 nucleotides: TGCGCCAGCAGCATAAATACCGAGAGGGCCCAGTACTTC. Translating gives CASSINTERAQYF.

This clone was picked up a small number of times. V is TRBV30 and J is TRBJ1-1, with D possibly TRBD1 on 5 matching bases. The CDR3 covers 12 residues. The V end was cut by 3 bases, the J end by 10 bases, with 15 bases between. Germline V CDR1 and CDR2: GTSNPN, SVGIG (reference sequence). CDR3 residues: CAWRLDSPLAFF. DNA for the CDR3: TGTGCCTGGAGGCTTGACAGCCCGCTAGCTTTCTTT.

The chain combines TRBV4-1 with TRBJ2-5; perhaps TRBD1 as D (6 bases). The CDR3 is 17 residues long. V lost 5 bases and J lost 1, with 20 bases in between. The germline V gene encodes CDR1 MGHRA and CDR2 YSYEKL. The CDR3 region is CASSAGVVVSGQETQYF. The CDR3 nucleotides are TGCGCCAGCAGCGCAGGGGTCGTAGTGAGCGGCCAAGAGACCCAGTACTTC.

This chain connects TRBV7-9 to TRBJ2-3; D is ambiguous. The germline V and J ends were trimmed by 0 bases and 5 bases, with 9 bases remaining between them. This CDR3 is 14 amino acids long. From germline, CDR1 is SEHNR and CDR2 FQNEAQ (reference sequence). Written as DNA, the CDR3 is TGTGCCAGCAGCTTAGCTTTGTTGGGAGATACGCAGTATTTT. This gives the protein CASSLALLGDTQYF.

This clone was recorded a few times. The genes are TRBV25-1 and TRBJ1-2; D may be TRBD1 (5 bases). This CDR3 region has 13 residues. The ends were cut back, 1 base at V and 4 bases at J, with 7 bases in the middle. Germline loops: CDR1 MGHDK, CDR2 SYGVNS. CDR3 in DNA: TGTGCCAGCAGTGAATTCAGGGCCTATGGCTACACCTTC. Amino acid sequence: CASSEFRAYGYTF.

Points on this clone: Just one base apart from a much larger clone, this may be a read error. Other DNA sequences of this sample code for an identical CDR3. The chain employs TRBV29-1 and TRBJ2-7; 14 bases are shared with TRBD2. Germline CDR1 and CDR2: SQVTM and ANQGSEA. The trim removed 7 bases at V and 7 bases at J, leaving 6 bases unmatched. The CDR3 has 13 amino acids. In DNA, the CDR3 is TGCAGCGCCAGACTAGCGGGAGGGCGGGAGCAGTACTTC. Encoded protein: CSARLAGGREQYF.

There are a few counts of this clone. The chain links TRBV7-2 to TRBJ2-7, with TRBD1 matching 7 bases. Germline trimming cut 0 bases from V and 0 bases from J; bases unmatched to any gene: 5. Germline V gives CDR1 SGHTA, CDR2 FQGNSA. The CDR3 runs to 16 residues. DNA of the CDR3: TGTGCCAGCAGCTTAGCCGGGACAGCGCCCTCCTACGAGCAGTACTTC. It encodes CASSLAGTAPSYEQYF.

This clone has only one observation. The chain couples TRBV7-8 to TRBJ2-5; perhaps TRBD2 as D (5 bases). CDR3 length: 15 residues. With 1 base removed from V and 4 bases from J, the gap between germline ends came to 13 bases. The V gene's germline CDR1 is SGHVS and CDR2 FQNEAQ. The CDR3 reads CASSLGVVASETQYF. The CDR3 DNA reads as TGTGCCAGCAGCTTAGGGGTAGTAGCGTCAGAGACCCAGTACTTC.

This rearrangement joins TRBV15 to TRBJ1-5; 8 positions agree with TRBD1. The CDR3 totals 16 residues. Germline trimming cut 4 bases from V and 3 bases from J; bases unmatched to any gene: 8. Germline assignment: CDR1 LNHNV and CDR2 YYDKDF (reference sequence). The CDR3 here is CATSTQGQAYNQPQHF. The CDR3 DNA follows: TGTGCCACCAGCACCCAGGGACAGGCCTACAATCAGCCCCAGCATTTT.

This rearrangement joins TRBV7-3 to TRBJ2-7; 8 nucleotides align to TRBD1. The germline V gene has CDR1 SGHTA and CDR2 FQGTGA. The CDR3 covers 15 residues. With V trimmed by 2 bases and J by 2 bases, 5 bases remained unmatched. CDR3 coding DNA: TGTGCCAGCAGCTTACAAGGGACAGGACCCTACGAGCAGTACTTC. Translating gives CASSLQGTGPYEQYF.

The chain has TRBV25-1 and TRBJ2-1; 14 bases fit TRBD2. J lost 9 bases, V lost 3 bases, and 7 bases had no gene match. CDR1 and CDR2 (germline): MGHDK, SYGVNS. The CDR3 runs 16 residues. The CDR3 region is CASSEPGLAGVSEQFF. The CDR3 DNA is TGTGCCAGCAGTGAGCCGGGACTAGCGGGAGTGAGTGAGCAGTTCTTC.

This clone came up a few times. This chain connects TRBV7-9 to TRBJ2-1, with TRBD2 matching over 8 bases. V lost 7 bases to trimming and J lost 8 bases; unmatched junction nucleotides: 13. The CDR3 has 15 residues. In germline, CDR1 is SEHNR, CDR2 FQNEAQ (reference sequence). The CDR3, as DNA: TGTGCCAGCACCGCCCTTGGCGGGAGGTTAGATGAGCAGTTCTTC. Residues: CASTALGGRLDEQFF.

There are a few counts of this clone. This chain connects TRBV30 to TRBJ1-5; 8 nucleotides line up with TRBD1. CDR1 and CDR2 (germline): GTSNPN, SVGIG (reference sequence). The J segment lost 5 bases and the V segment lost 4 bases, leaving 7 bases of the junction unmatched. The length of the CDR3 is 14 residues. The CDR3 sequence: CAWNRQGLHQPQHF. As DNA, the CDR3 is TGTGCCTGGAACCGACAGGGGCTACATCAGCCCCAGCATTTT.

The chain carries TRBV5-1 and TRBJ2-3, with 10 bases fitting TRBD1. The trim removed 5 bases at V and 4 bases at J, leaving 10 bases unmatched. CDR3 size: 16 residues. The germline CDR1 and CDR2 sequences are SGHRS and YFSETQ. CDR3 sequence reads: CASSLPQGTGADTQYF. The CDR3 coding sequence is TGCGCCAGCAGTCTGCCCCAAGGGACAGGGGCAGATACGCAGTATTTT.

This chain connects TRBV30 to TRBJ2-1; possible D gene TRBD2, 6 bases. The CDR3 is 14 amino acids. Per the germline V gene, CDR1 is GTSNPN and CDR2 is SVGIG (reference sequence). Trimming took 1 base from V and 9 from J, leaving 16 bases between them. The CDR3 region has the DNA TGTGCCTGGAGTGCCGGTGGAGGGTCTCGTGAGCAGTTCTTC. Translating gives CAWSAGGGSREQFF.